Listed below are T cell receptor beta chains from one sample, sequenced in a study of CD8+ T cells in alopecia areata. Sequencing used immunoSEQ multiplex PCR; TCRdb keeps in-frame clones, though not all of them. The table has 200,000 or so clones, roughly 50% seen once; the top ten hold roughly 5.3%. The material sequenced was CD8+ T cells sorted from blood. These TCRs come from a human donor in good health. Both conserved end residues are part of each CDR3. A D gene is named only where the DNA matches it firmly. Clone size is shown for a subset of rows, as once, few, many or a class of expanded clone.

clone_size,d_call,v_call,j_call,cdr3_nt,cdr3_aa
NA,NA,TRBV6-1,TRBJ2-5,TGTGCCAGCAGTACGGGGGAGACCCAGTACTTC,CASSTGETQYF
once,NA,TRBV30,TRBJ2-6,TGTGCCTGGACGGGGGATTCCTCTGGGGCCAACGTCCTGACTTTC,CAWTGDSSGANVLTF
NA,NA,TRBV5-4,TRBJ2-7,TGTGCCAGCAGCTTTAAAGGCAGCTCCTACGAGCAGTACTTC,CASSFKGSSYEQYF
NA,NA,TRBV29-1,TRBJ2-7,TGCAGCGTTGTATTGGGGACCTCTTTCAAGCAGTACTTC,CSVVLGTSFKQYF
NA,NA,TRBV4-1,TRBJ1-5,TGCGCCAGCAGCCAAGGCGCGCATCAGCCCCAGCATTTT,CASSQGAHQPQHF
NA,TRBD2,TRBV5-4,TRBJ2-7,TGTGCCAGCAGTCCCGGGACTAGCCCCTACGAGCAGTACTTC,CASSPGTSPYEQYF
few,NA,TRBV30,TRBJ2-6,TGTGCCTGGAGTAGGGTCCCCTCTGGGGCCAACGTCCTGACTTTC,CAWSRVPSGANVLTF
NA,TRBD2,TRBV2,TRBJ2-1,TGTGCCAGCAGTCATATACTAGCGGGGACGCACAATGAGCAGTTCTTC,CASSHILAGTHNEQFF
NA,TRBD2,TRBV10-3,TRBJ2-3,TGTGCCATCAGTGAGTCGACTAGCGGGGGTGCTAGCACAGATACGCAGTATTTT,CAISESTSGGASTDTQYF
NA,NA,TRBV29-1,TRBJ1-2,TGCAGCGTTCTTCACCGGGACACATTAAGAATGAACTATGGCTACACCTTC,CSVLHRDTLRMNYGYTF
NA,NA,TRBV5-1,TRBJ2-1,TGCGCCAGCAGCGTGGGGACTGACTCCTACAATGAGCAGTTCTTC,CASSVGTDSYNEQFF
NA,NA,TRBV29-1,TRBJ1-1,TGCAGCGTTGAAGATCAACGGCCGTGGGAAGCTTTCTTT,CSVEDQRPWEAFF
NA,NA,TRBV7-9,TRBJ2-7,TGTGCCAGCAGCCGACCCCCTGGGTACGAGCAGTACTTC,CASSRPPGYEQYF
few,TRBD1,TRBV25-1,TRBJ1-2,TGTGCCAGCAGTGAAGAGGGACAGGGTATGGGCTATGGCTACACCTTC,CASSEEGQGMGYGYTF
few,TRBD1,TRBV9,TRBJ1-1,TGTGCCAGCAGCGTAGCAACAGGGGTTGAAGCTTTCTTT,CASSVATGVEAFF
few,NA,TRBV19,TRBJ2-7,TGTGCCAGTAGTATAGATGGGGGCGTCAACGAGCAGTACTTC,CASSIDGGVNEQYF
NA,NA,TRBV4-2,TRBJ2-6,TGTGCCAGCAGCGTAGGGAACAGGGTTGCCGGGGCCAACGTCCTGACTTTC,CASSVGNRVAGANVLTF
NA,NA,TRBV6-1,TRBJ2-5,TGTGCCAGCAGCGGGGTTGGGGAGACCCAGTACTTC,CASSGVGETQYF
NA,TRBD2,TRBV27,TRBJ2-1,TGTGCCAGCAGCCCTAGCGGGGCCAGCTCCTACAATGAGCAGTTCTTC,CASSPSGASSYNEQFF
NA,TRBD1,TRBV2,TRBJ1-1,TGTGCCAGCAGGTGGGGGACAGGCTATACTGAAGCTTTCTTT,CASRWGTGYTEAFF
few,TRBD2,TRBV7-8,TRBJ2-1,TGTGCCAGCAGCTCGGGGACTAGCGGGTTTGTGGAGTTCTTC,CASSSGTSGFVEFF
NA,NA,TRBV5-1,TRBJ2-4,TGCGCCAGCAGCTTGGCCGGTGGCGAGAAAAACATTCAGTACTTC,CASSLAGGEKNIQYF
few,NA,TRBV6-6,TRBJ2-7,TGTGCCAGCAGTCAAGTAGGGCCCTCCTACGAGCAGTACTTC,CASSQVGPSYEQYF
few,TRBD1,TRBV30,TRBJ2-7,TGTGCCTGGGACAGGGCCGGCTACGAGCAGTACTTC,CAWDRAGYEQYF
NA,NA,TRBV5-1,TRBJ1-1,TGCGCCAGCAGCTTGGAGGGGAACACTGAAGCTTTCTTT,CASSLEGNTEAFF
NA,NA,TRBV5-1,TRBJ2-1,TGCGCCAGCAGCTTTACGGATTACAATGAGCAGTTCTTC,CASSFTDYNEQFF
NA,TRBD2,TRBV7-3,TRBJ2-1,TGTGCCAGCAGCTCGCGTCCGGACTGGGAGGGGCAGTTCTTC,CASSSRPDWEGQFF
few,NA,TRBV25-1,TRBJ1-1,TGTGCCTCGGTATGGAACACTGAAGCTTTCTTT,CASVWNTEAFF
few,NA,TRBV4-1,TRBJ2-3,TGCGCCAGCAGCCAAGCCCAGCGGGTGCGCACAGATACGCAGTATTTT,CASSQAQRVRTDTQYF
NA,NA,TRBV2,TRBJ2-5,TGTGCCAGCAGTGAACCTAGCGCGGAGACCCAGTACTTC,CASSEPSAETQYF
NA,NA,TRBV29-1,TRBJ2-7,TGCAGCGTTTCAAGGGGCGAGCAGTACTTC,CSVSRGEQYF